This T cell receptor beta chain emerged from a study of T-cell memory formation after mild COVID-19. Overall study context: The TCR clusters were mostly specific to one donor.

This clonotype was seen repeatedly, ten times or more. Antigen unknown. General observations from the study: Day 15 to 85 contractors were CD4/CD8 balanced; later expanders leaned CD4+. Within pre-infection memory, some responding clones were found, suggesting cross-reactive memory joined.

Trimming took 4 bases from V and 7 from J, leaving 23 bases between them. The CDR3 has 15 residues. The germline CDR1 and CDR2 sequences are SQVTM and ANQGSEA. cDNA libraries for TCR alpha and TCR beta, carrying sample barcodes and UMIs, came from 5'RACE with constant-segment primers. TCRdb re-analysed the 5' RACE reads in MiXCR, keeping a single row per CDR3 protein. The table includes around 500,000 distinct CDR3 sequences, 15% to 20% detected once. The rearrangement uses TRBV29-1 and TRBJ2-7; D may correspond to TRBD1 or TRBD2 (5 bases each). Sequencing input: PBMCs or a T cell subset sorted from them (not recorded which). The clonotype originates from an adult woman who had mild COVID-19 (a few samples of this study predate the infection). Cell type and time point are not known. The CDR3 reads CSVVTKGPDVGEQYF. The CDR3 DNA reads TGCAGCGTTGTAACCAAGGGACCCGACGTGGGGGAGCAGTACTTC.